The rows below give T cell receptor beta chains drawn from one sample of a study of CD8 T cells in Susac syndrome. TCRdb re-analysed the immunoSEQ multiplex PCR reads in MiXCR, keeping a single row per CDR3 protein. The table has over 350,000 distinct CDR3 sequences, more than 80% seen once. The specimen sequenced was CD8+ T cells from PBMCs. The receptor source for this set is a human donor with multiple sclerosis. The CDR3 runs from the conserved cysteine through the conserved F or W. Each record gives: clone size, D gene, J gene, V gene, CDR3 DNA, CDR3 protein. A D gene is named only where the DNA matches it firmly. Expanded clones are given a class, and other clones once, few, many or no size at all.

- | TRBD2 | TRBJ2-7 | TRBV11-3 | TGTGCCAGCAGCTTGGGGACTAGCGGGTTCGAACAATACGAGCAGTACTTC | CASSLGTSGFEQYEQYF
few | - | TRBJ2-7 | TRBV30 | TGTGCCTGGAGTGCGGGCAACGAGCAGTACTTC | CAWSAGNEQYF
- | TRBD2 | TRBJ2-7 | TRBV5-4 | TGTGCCAGCAGCTTGGCCGCGGGGGGGGCGGGGCCCTACGAGCAGTACTTC | CASSLAAGGAGPYEQYF
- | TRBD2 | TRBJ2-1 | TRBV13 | TGTGCCAGCAGCCCTGCTAGCGGGGGGGCAGTTGAGCAGTTCTTC | CASSPASGGAVEQFF
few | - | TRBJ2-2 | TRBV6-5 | TGTGCCAGCAGTTACTTGGGGCGGGGGAACACCGGGGAGCTGTTTTTT | CASSYLGRGNTGELFF
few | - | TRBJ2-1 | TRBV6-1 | TGTGCCAGCAGCCTCGCCCAACTTGATGAGCAGTTCTTC | CASSLAQLDEQFF
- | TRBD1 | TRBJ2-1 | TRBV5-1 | TGCGCCAGCAGCTCCGGGACAGAGTACAATGAGCAGTTCTTC | CASSSGTEYNEQFF
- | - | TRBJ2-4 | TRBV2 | TGTGCCAGCAGTGAGGGGACACTCGTAGCCAAAAACATTCAGTACTTC | CASSEGTLVAKNIQYF
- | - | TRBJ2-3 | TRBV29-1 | TGCAGCGTTGAGGGGGCACAGGGAACTTACACAGATACGCAGTATTTT | CSVEGAQGTYTDTQYF
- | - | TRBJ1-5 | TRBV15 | TGTGCCACCAGCAGAGATCTGGGGGTCAATCAGCCCCAGCATTTT | CATSRDLGVNQPQHF
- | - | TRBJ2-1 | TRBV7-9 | TGTGCCAGCTGCGGGGAGAACTGGGATGAGCAGTTCTTC | CASCGENWDEQFF
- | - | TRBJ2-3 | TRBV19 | TGTGCCAGTAGTATAGACGTCATGCGGGGAGGCACAGATACGCAGTATTTT | CASSIDVMRGGTDTQYF
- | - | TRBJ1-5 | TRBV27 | TGTGCCAGCAGTCCGGTAGGGGGAAGCAATCAGCCCCAGCATTTT | CASSPVGGSNQPQHF
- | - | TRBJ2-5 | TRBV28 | TGTGCCATAATGGGGGACCAAGAGACCCAGTACTTC | CAIMGDQETQYF
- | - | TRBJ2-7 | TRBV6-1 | TGTGCCAGCAGTGAAGGTCTCAGCTCACACTACGAGCAGTACTTC | CASSEGLSSHYEQYF
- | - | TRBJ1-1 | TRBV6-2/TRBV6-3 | TGTGCCAGCAGACCCGCGGGTTCGGCTGAAGCTTTCTTT | CASRPAGSAEAFF
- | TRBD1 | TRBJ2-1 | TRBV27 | TGTGCCAGCAGTGCCGAGACAGGGGAAACCTACAATGAGCAGTTCTTC | CASSAETGETYNEQFF
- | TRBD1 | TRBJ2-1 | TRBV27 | TGTGCCAGCAGTTCGGGGACAGGACCATACAATGAGCAGTTCTTC | CASSSGTGPYNEQFF
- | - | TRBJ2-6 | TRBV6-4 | TGTGCCAGCAGTGACGGGCAGGCTGACTCTGGGGCCAACGTCCTGACTTTC | CASSDGQADSGANVLTF
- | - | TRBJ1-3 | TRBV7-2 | TGTGCCAGCAGCTTAGCTGAGTTCTCTGGAAACACCATATATTTT | CASSLAEFSGNTIYF
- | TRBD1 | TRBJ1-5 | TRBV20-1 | TGCAGTGCTAGAGATGAAGCTTATGGGACAGGGGATCAGCCCCAGCATTTT | CSARDEAYGTGDQPQHF
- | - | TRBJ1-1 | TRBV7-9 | TGTGCCAGCAGCTTAGGGGGTCTAATGGAGACTTTCTTT | CASSLGGLMETFF
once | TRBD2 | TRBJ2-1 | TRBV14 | TGTGCCAGCAGCTTGGGACTAGCGGAAGAGCAGTTCTTC | CASSLGLAEEQFF
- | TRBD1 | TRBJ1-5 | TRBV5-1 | TGCGCCAGCAGCTTGGGGGACAGCGGCAATCAGCCCCAGCATTTT | CASSLGDSGNQPQHF
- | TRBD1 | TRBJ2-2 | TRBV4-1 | TGCGCCAGCAGCCAGCCGGGACAGGGGGCGAACACCGGGGAGCTGTTTTTT | CASSQPGQGANTGELFF
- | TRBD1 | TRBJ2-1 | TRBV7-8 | TGTGCCAGCAGCTACATATTCCGGGGACAGCCCTACAATGAGCAGTTCTTC | CASSYIFRGQPYNEQFF
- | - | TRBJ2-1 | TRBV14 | TGTGCCAGCAGCCAAGATCAGGGTAGTGTCAGTGGGCAGTTCTTC | CASSQDQGSVSGQFF
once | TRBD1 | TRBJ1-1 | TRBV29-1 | TGCAGCGCAGAAGACAGGGGGCGGAACACTGAAGCTTTCTTT | CSAEDRGRNTEAFF
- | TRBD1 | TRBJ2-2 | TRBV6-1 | TGTGCCAGCAGTGAAACGGGACAGGGAGGGTATATACCGAACACCGGGGAGCTGTTTTTT | CASSETGQGGYIPNTGELFF
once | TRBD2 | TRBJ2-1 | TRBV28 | TGTGCCAGCAGCCTCCAAGTCGCCCTGCCTAGCGGCAATGAGCAGTTCTTC | CASSLQVALPSGNEQFF
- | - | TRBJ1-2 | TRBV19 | TGTGCCAGTACATATGGAGTCTATGGCTACACCTTC | CASTYGVYGYTF
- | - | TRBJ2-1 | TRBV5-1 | TGCGCCAGCAGCTTGGACAGTCTTAGCTACAATGAGCAGTTCTTC | CASSLDSLSYNEQFF
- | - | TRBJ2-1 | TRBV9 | TGTGCCAGCAGCCCCCGACTAGTTTTACATGAGCAGTTCTTC | CASSPRLVLHEQFF
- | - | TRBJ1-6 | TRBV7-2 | TGTGCCAGCAGCTTAGGGGGGGTCTATAATTCACCCCTCCACTTT | CASSLGGVYNSPLHF
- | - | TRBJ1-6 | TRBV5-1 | TGCGCCAGCAGCTTCGGGGACGGCCTCAATTCACCCCTCCACTTT | CASSFGDGLNSPLHF
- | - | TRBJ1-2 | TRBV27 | TGTGCCAGCACCTTGTCCGGGACGGACTATGGCTACACCTTC | CASTLSGTDYGYTF
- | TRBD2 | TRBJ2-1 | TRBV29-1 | TGCAGCGTTGAAATGGTGGGACTAGCGGGAGGGCCACCGTTCTTC | CSVEMVGLAGGPPFF
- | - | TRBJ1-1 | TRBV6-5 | TGTGCCAGCAGAACGGGGTACACTGAAGCTTTCTTT | CASRTGYTEAFF
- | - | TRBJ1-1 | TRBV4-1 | TGCGCCAGCAGCCAAGCTGGTTCTGGGACTGAAGCTTTCTTT | CASSQAGSGTEAFF
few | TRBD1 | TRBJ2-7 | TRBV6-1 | TGTGCCAGCAGTGGCTGGGGAGGACAGGGCGGATGGGAGAGAGACGAGCAGTACTTC | CASSGWGGQGGWERDEQYF
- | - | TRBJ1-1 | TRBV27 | TGTGCCAGCAAACCCCTGGACGTCGGCACTGAAGCTTTCTTT | CASKPLDVGTEAFF
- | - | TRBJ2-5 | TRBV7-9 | TGTGCCAGCAGCCACCCGGCGGAAGGGTCCGACCTCCAAGAGACCCAGTACTTC | CASSHPAEGSDLQETQYF
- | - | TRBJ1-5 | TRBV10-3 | TGTGCCATCAGTGAGTCGGAGGATAGCAATCAGCCCCAGCATTTT | CAISESEDSNQPQHF
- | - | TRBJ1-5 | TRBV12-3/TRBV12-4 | TGTGCCAGCAGTTTAAGTTTGTCGGAACGGTATGAGCCCCAGCATTTT | CASSLSLSERYEPQHF
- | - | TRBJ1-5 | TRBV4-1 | TGCGCCAGCAGCCAAGATCCCGGGCAGCGTCAGCCCCAGCATTTT | CASSQDPGQRQPQHF
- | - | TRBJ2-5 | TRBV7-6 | TGTGCCAGCAGCTTAGTTCCCCCCCGTTCGGGGAGACAAGAGACCCAGTACTTC | CASSLVPPRSGRQETQYF
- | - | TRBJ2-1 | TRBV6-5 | TGTGCCAGCAGTTACTCGGCACTAAATTACAATGAGCAGTTCTTC | CASSYSALNYNEQFF
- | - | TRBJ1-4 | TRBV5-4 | TGTGCCAGCAGCTGGGACCCGGGGGATGAAAAACTGTTTTTT | CASSWDPGDEKLFF
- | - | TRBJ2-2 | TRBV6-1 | TGTGCCAGCAGGGTCGACAGGTCGTACACCGGGGAGCTGTTTTTT | CASRVDRSYTGELFF